This passage covers 10 T cell receptor beta chains from one sample sequenced in a study of graft-versus-host responses after intestinal transplantation. Data came from immunoSEQ multiplex PCR; TCRdb stores just in-frame clones and leaves some out. The repertoire holds some 96,000 clones, with around nine tenths as singletons. The starting material was PBMCs, obtained 450 to 480 days after intestinal transplant. These receptors all stem from a human patient who received an intestinal transplant, so some T cells may come from the graft donor.

Regarding this clone: At one end, the junction sequence differs from germline, possibly due to a read error. This chain connects TRBV9 to TRBJ1-2; D perhaps matches TRBD1 (5 bases). CDR1 is SGDLS and CDR2 is YYNGEE in the germline V gene. This CDR3 contains 14 residues. The CDR3 DNA reads as TGTGTCAGCAGCCTCCAGACAGTTAACTATGGCTACACCTTC. Its translation: CVSSLQTVNYGYTF. Full variable domain (outside the CDR3, taken from reference TRBV9 and TRBJ1-2): DSGVTQTPKHLITATGQRVTLRCSPRSGDLSVYWYQQSLDQGLQFLIQYYNGEERAKGNILERFSAQQFPDLHSELNLSSLELGDSALYFCVSSLQTVNYGYTFGSGTRLTVV.

The CDR3 nucleotides are TGCAGCGTTGGAAACACTGAAGCTTTCTTT. Its translation is CSVGNTEAFF. The chain uses TRBV29-1 and TRBJ1-1; D ambiguous. This CDR3 has 10 residues. The germline CDR1 and CDR2 sequences are SQVTM and ANQGSEA. Trimming shortened V by 4 bases and J by 2 bases, and 2 bases separated the two germline ends.

CDR3 protein: CASSPPWGSTDTQYF. The CDR3 DNA reads as TGCGCCAGCAGCCCCCCCTGGGGGAGCACAGATACGCAGTATTTT. This chain uses TRBV5-1 with TRBJ2-3, with D possibly called TRBD1 or TRBD2 (5 bases each). CDR3 size: 15 residues. Between the trimmed V and J ends, which lost 4 bases and 0 bases, there was a span of 12 bases. In germline, CDR1 is SGHRS, CDR2 YFSETQ.

The chain links TRBV19 to TRBJ2-1, with D possibly being TRBD2 (6 bases). Germline values: CDR1 LNHDA, CDR2 SQIVND (reference sequence). Deletions cut 2 bases from V and 9 bases from J, with 8 bases between. The CDR3 covers 12 residues. The CDR3 protein is CASSIMGGEQFF. The CDR3 DNA follows: TGTGCCAGTAGTATAATGGGGGGTGAGCAGTTCTTC. Supplemented by reference TRBV19 and TRBJ2-1, the full variable domain reads DGGITQSPKYLFRKEGQNVTLSCEQNLNHDAMYWYRQDPGQGLRLIYYSQIVNDFQKGDIAEGYSVSREKKESFPLTVTSAQKNPTAFYLCASSIMGGEQFFGPGTRLTVL.

This clone was found a few times. The rearrangement uses TRBV9 and TRBJ1-1, with D tentatively TRBD1 (6 bases). CDR3 length: 14 residues. Between the trimmed V and J ends, which lost 3 bases and 4 bases, there was a span of 13 bases. The germline V gene encodes CDR1 SGDLS and CDR2 YYNGEE. CDR3 DNA sequence: TGTGCCAGCAGCGACTGGACAGCGGGCACTGAAGCTTTCTTT. As protein: CASSDWTAGTEAFF.

The chain joins TRBV2 to TRBJ2-1, with D uncertain. The germline V gene has CDR1 SNHLY and CDR2 FYNNEI. Trimming removed 7 bases from V and 3 bases from J, with 16 bases in between. The CDR3 is 15 amino acids. The CDR3, as DNA: TGTGCCAGCAACGAACCACTCGACCGCTACAATGAGCAGTTCTTC. Encoded protein: CASNEPLDRYNEQFF. Using reference TRBV2 and TRBJ2-1 for the parts outside the CDR3, the full variable domain is EPEVTQTPSHQVTQMGQEVILRCVPISNHLYFYWYRQILGQKVEFLVSFYNNEISEKSEIFDDQFSVERPDGSNFTLKIRSTKLEDSAMYFCASNEPLDRYNEQFFGPGTRLTVL.

CDR3 DNA: TGTGCCAGCAGTGACCCTACAGGGGCCCCCTACGAGCAGTACTTC. This encodes CASSDPTGAPYEQYF. This sequence joins TRBV25-1 and TRBJ2-7; TRBD1 agrees at 7 bases. The V gene's germline CDR1 is MGHDK and CDR2 SYGVNS. This CDR3 has 15 residues. V shed 3 bases, J shed 2 bases, and the junction held 7 bases outside the gene matches.

The chain uses TRBV11-2 and TRBJ1-1; D not resolved. The V end was cut by 5 bases, the J end by 1 base, with 14 bases between. CDR3 length equals 15 residues. Germline V gene lookup returns CDR1 SGHAT and CDR2 FQNNGV. CDR3 amino acids: CASSTRVWGNTEAFF. The CDR3 nucleotides are TGTGCCAGCAGCACCCGGGTTTGGGGGAACACTGAAGCTTTCTTT.

V usage is TRBV4-1 and J usage is TRBJ1-4, with D uncertain. CDR1 and CDR2 (germline): MGHRA, YSYEKL. V lost 1 base and J lost 12, with 12 bases in between. The CDR3 runs to 13 residues. The DNA of the CDR3 is TGCGCCAGCAGCCAAGTCTCGTTCTTTCAACTGTTTTTT. It yields the protein CASSQVSFFQLFF.

The V and J genes are TRBV11-2 and TRBJ2-2; a possible D gene is TRBD1 (5 bases). This CDR3 has 14 residues. Trimming removed 5 bases from V and 1 base from J, with 8 bases in between. CDR1 is SGHAT, CDR2 FQNNGV, per germline. The CDR3 DNA reads as TGTGCCAGCAGCCATACAGGGAACACCGGGGAGCTGTTTTTT. It specifies CASSHTGNTGELFF.